The clone carrying this T cell receptor (beta chain) appeared a few times. The antigen is undetermined. From germline, CDR1 is SEHNR and CDR2 FQNEAQ (reference sequence). CDR3 length equals 12 residues. V was clipped by 5 bases and J by 8 bases, with 12 bases between them. The source of the sample is a study of cytomegalovirus exposure and HLA in healthy donors. Repertoires were generated with immunoSEQ multiplex PCR, while TCRdb's copy carries only in-frame clones and drops some. This sample carries over 85,000 clones, less than 90% of them seen once, and the ten largest clones take 9% to 13%. Study-wide results and caveats: Confirmation was obtained in vitro that three CMV-associated chains are specific for CMV antigens. The authors listed around 150 TCR beta chains as cytomegalovirus-associated.

This clonotype was sampled from a woman aged 18-29 years in good health and CMV-seropositive. Material for sequencing was PBMCs. This chain joins TRBV7-9 and TRBJ1-2; D might be TRBD1 (6 bases). This CDR3 reads CASSAGARGYTF. Here the CDR3 DNA reads TGTGCCAGCAGCGCGGGGGCGCGGGGCTACACCTTC.